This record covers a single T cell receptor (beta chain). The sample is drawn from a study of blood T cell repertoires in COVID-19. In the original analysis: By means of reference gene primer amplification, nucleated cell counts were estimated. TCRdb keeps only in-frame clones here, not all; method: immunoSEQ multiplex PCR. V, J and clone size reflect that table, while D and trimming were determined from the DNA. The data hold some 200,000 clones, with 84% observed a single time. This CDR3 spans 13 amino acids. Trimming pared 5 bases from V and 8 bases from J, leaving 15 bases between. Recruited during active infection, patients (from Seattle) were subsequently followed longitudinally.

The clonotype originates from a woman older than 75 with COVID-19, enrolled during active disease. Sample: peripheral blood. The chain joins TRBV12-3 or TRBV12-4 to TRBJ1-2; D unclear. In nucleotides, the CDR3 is TGTGCCAGCAGTGCTAGAGGGTTCGGGGGCTACACCTTC. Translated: CASSARGFGGYTF.